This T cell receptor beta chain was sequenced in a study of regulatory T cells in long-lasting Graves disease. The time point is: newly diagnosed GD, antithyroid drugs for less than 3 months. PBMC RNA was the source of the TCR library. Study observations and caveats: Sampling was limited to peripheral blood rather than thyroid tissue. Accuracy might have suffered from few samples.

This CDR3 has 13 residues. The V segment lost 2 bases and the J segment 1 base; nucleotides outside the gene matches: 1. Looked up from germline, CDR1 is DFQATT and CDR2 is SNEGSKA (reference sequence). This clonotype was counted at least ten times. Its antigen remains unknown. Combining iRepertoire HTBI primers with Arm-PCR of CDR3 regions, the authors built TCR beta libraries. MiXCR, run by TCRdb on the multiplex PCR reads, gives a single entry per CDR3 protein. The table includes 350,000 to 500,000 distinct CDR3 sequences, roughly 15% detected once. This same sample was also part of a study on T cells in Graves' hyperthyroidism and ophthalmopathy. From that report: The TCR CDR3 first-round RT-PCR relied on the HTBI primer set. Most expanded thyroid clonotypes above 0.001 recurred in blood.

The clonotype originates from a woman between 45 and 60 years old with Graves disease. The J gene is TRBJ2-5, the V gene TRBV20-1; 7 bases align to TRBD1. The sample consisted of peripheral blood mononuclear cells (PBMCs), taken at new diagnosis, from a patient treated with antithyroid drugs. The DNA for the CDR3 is TGCAGTGCTAGATGGACAGGCCAAGAGACCCAGTACTTC. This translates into CSARWTGQETQYF.